These 30 T cell receptor beta chains share one sample of origin, sequenced in a study of human T cells and chemical hapten exposure. A single record per CDR3 protein comes from TCRdb applying MiXCR to the RACE reads. The repertoire has about 77,000 distinct CDR3 sequences, around 9.4% of them found once; the top ten carry approximately 1.5%. The time point: healthy volunteer bleed at 6 weeks. Sequencing started from total RNA isolated from unfractionated whole blood. The specimen sequenced was whole blood. These receptors came from a female donor in good health. Some clones in this sample may be carry-over from other donors' samples.

The table lists this clonotype with many counts. The rearrangement uses TRBV6-6 and TRBJ1-1, with no clear D. Deletions cut 5 bases from V and 0 bases from J, with 13 bases between. The CDR3 runs 15 residues. The germline CDR1 and CDR2 sequences are MNHNY and SVGAGI (reference sequence). The CDR3 loop reads CASSLAGGMNTEAFF. The DNA for the CDR3 is TGTGCCAGCAGTCTCGCTGGAGGAATGAACACTGAAGCTTTCTTT.

This chain joins TRBV6-6 and TRBJ1-4, with 7 bases aligning to TRBD1. This CDR3 spans 16 amino acids. The V and J ends lost 2 bases and 8 bases, in that order; junction bases with no gene match: 11. Germline-derived CDR1 and CDR2 are MNHNY and SVGAGI (reference sequence). The CDR3 region is CASSYVSDRRGEKLFF. CDR3 sequence (DNA): TGTGCCAGCAGTTACGTGTCGGACAGGCGGGGAGAAAAACTGTTTTTT.

CDR3: CASSLAGSQANYGYTF. CDR3 DNA: TGTGCCAGCAGCTTAGCGGGGTCACAAGCTAACTATGGCTACACCTTC. V usage is TRBV7-9 and J usage is TRBJ1-2; D gene ambiguous. The CDR3 spans 16 residues. Germline loops: CDR1 SEHNR, CDR2 FQNEAQ (reference sequence). V was shortened by 0 bases and J by 0 bases, with 11 bases between the two germline ends. The full variable domain, its missing parts supplied by reference TRBV7-9 and TRBJ1-2, is DTGVSQNPRHKITKRGQNVTFRCDPISEHNRLYWYRQTLGQGPEFLTYFQNEAQLEKSRLLSDRFSAERPKGSFSTLEIQRTEQGDSAMYLCASSLAGSQANYGYTFGSGTRLTVV.

The genes are TRBV6-4 and TRBJ2-3, with D possibly being TRBD1 (5 bases). Germline assignment: CDR1 MRHNA and CDR2 SNTAGT. The CDR3 extends over 12 amino acids. V was pared by 2 bases and J by 8 bases, with 8 bases between. CDR3 in DNA: TGTGCCAGCAGTGACCTCCAGGGTACGCAGTATTTT. Translating gives CASSDLQGTQYF.

The chain joins TRBV6-1 to TRBJ2-1; D not certain. V lost 4 bases, J lost 0 bases, and 10 bases lay in between. Looked up from germline, CDR1 is MNHNS and CDR2 is SASEGT. The CDR3 totals 15 residues. CDR3 in DNA: TGTGCCAGCAGTGGCAGGATTAGCTCCTACAATGAGCAGTTCTTC. This codes for CASSGRISSYNEQFF.

This clonotype was observed many times. V usage is TRBV20-1 and J usage is TRBJ2-1, with a weak D call TRBD2 (6 bases). This CDR3 spans 15 amino acids. Per the germline V gene, CDR1 is DFQATT and CDR2 is SNEGSKA (reference sequence). Trimming took 0 bases from V and 4 from J, leaving 13 bases between them. The CDR3 nucleotides read TGCAGTGCTAGAGATGACCGGGGACTTTACAATGAGCAGTTCTTC. This translates into CSARDDRGLYNEQFF.

This clonotype was counted between two and nine times. V and J are TRBV7-9 and TRBJ2-7; possibly TRBD1 for D (6 bases). Germline values: CDR1 SEHNR, CDR2 FQNEAQ (reference sequence). V was trimmed by 5 bases and J by 0 bases, leaving 14 bases between them. This CDR3 is built from 15 residues. In DNA form, the CDR3 reads TGTGCCAGCAGCCCGCGACAGGACTTCTCCTACGAGCAGTACTTC. Translation: CASSPRQDFSYEQYF.

Concerning this clonotype: Germline and junction disagree at one end, which may indicate a read error. This sequence joins TRBV27 and TRBJ2-3, with D uncertain. In germline, CDR1 is MNHEY, CDR2 SMNVEV (reference sequence). This CDR3 has 14 amino acids. Here the CDR3 reads CASSLGGSRDTQYF. The CDR3 nucleotides read TGTGCCAGCAGTTTAGGTGGTAGCAGAGATACGCAGTATTTT.

J is TRBJ2-1 and V is TRBV5-4; D gene uncertain. Germline CDR1 reads SGHNT; CDR2 reads YYREEE (reference sequence). V dropped 1 base and J dropped 4 bases, with 12 bases sitting between them. This CDR3 has 15 amino acids. CDR3 sequence reads: CASSLKKEYYNEQFF. The CDR3 DNA reads TGTGCCAGCAGCTTGAAAAAGGAGTATTACAATGAGCAGTTCTTC.

This clonotype was seen a handful of times. The gene calls are TRBV9 and TRBJ1-6; no clear D gene. V lost 2 bases and J 3 bases, leaving 9 bases between the germline ends. Germline-derived CDR1 and CDR2 are SGDLS and YYNGEE. There are 15 residues in the CDR3. The CDR3 here is CASSVVADYNSPLHF. CDR3 DNA sequence: TGTGCCAGCAGCGTGGTGGCAGACTATAATTCACCCCTCCACTTT.

The rearrangement links TRBV7-9 to TRBJ2-1, with TRBD2 as a possible D gene (7 bases). The CDR3 totals 16 residues. V lost 5 bases and J 3 bases, leaving 17 bases between the germline ends. Germline V gives CDR1 SEHNR, CDR2 FQNEAQ (reference sequence). This chain's CDR3 is CASSPPRGGDYNEQFF. CDR3 DNA: TGTGCCAGCAGCCCCCCTCGAGGGGGGGACTACAATGAGCAGTTCTTC.

The V and J genes are TRBV6-5 and TRBJ1-2, with D unclear. Germline V CDR1 and CDR2: MNHEY, SVGAGI. V was clipped by 4 bases and J by 4 bases, with 7 bases between them. The CDR3 is made up of 12 amino acids. CDR3 loop: CASSSGPYGYTF. CDR3 DNA sequence: TGTGCCAGCAGTTCCGGTCCCTATGGCTACACCTTC.

CDR3 region: CASQSRDTQETQYF. In DNA form, the CDR3 reads TGTGCCAGTCAAAGCCGGGACACTCAAGAGACCCAGTACTTC. The chain is built from TRBV2 and TRBJ2-5; a possible D gene is TRBD1 (6 bases). The CDR3 length is 14 residues. V shed 9 bases and J shed 2 bases, with 16 bases lying between them. Germline values: CDR1 SNHLY, CDR2 FYNNEI. Using reference TRBV2 and TRBJ2-5 for the parts outside the CDR3, the full variable domain is EPEVTQTPSHQVTQMGQEVILRCVPISNHLYFYWYRQILGQKVEFLVSFYNNEISEKSEIFDDQFSVERPDGSNFTLKIRSTKLEDSAMYFCASQSRDTQETQYFGPGTRLLVL.

This clonotype has more than one count but fewer than ten. V and J are TRBV12-3 or TRBV12-4 and TRBJ1-5; D perhaps matches TRBD1 (6 bases). Trimming cost V 3 bases and J 1 base, with 10 bases left between them. This CDR3 contains 15 residues. CDR3 region: CASSFDRTSNQPQHF. CDR3 bases: TGTGCCAGCAGTTTCGACAGGACCAGCAATCAGCCCCAGCATTTT.

This clonotype has more than one count but fewer than ten. The rearrangement uses TRBV9 and TRBJ2-1; the match to TRBD2 covers 10 bases. The CDR3 has 16 residues. The V gene end was trimmed by 4 bases and the J gene end by 0 bases; junction bases not matched to a gene: 4. Germline V lookup: CDR1 SGDLS, CDR2 YYNGEE. CDR3 protein: CASSFSGGSSYNEQFF. CDR3 in DNA: TGTGCCAGCAGCTTTAGCGGGGGGAGCTCCTACAATGAGCAGTTCTTC.

This clonotype occurred many times. The chain links TRBV2 to TRBJ2-3; possibly TRBD1 for D (5 bases). Germline assignment: CDR1 SNHLY and CDR2 FYNNEI. V was clipped by 3 bases and J by 0 bases, with 10 bases between them. This CDR3 is 15 amino acids long. CDR3 amino acids: CASSDDRSSTDTQYF. The CDR3 nucleotides are TGTGCCAGCAGTGACGACAGATCTAGCACAGATACGCAGTATTTT.

At least ten counts were recorded for this clonotype. The CDR3 spells CASSFGTGETQYF. The CDR3 region has the DNA TGCGCCAGCAGTTTTGGGACAGGGGAGACCCAGTACTTC. The rearrangement uses TRBV5-1 and TRBJ2-5; 9 nucleotides line up with TRBD1. The germline V gene has CDR1 SGHRS and CDR2 YFSETQ. This CDR3 spans 13 amino acids. V lost 5 bases and J lost 5; bases outside the gene matches: 4.

The J gene is TRBJ1-1, the V gene TRBV5-1; no definite D call. The CDR3 spans 14 residues. Germline assignment: CDR1 SGHRS and CDR2 YFSETQ. Trimming took 0 bases from V and 0 from J, leaving 6 bases between them. CDR3 residues: CASSLGGLNTEAFF. The CDR3 coding sequence is TGCGCCAGCAGCTTGGGAGGGTTGAACACTGAAGCTTTCTTT.

This clonotype was picked up many times. The V gene is TRBV5-1, the J gene TRBJ1-2, with 7 bases matching TRBD1. From germline, CDR1 is SGHRS and CDR2 YFSETQ. The junction had 6 bases not matched to a gene; V was cut back by 2 bases and J by 8 bases. The CDR3 is 13 residues long. The CDR3 sequence: CASSFRTGEGYTF. The DNA for the CDR3 is TGCGCCAGCAGCTTCCGGACAGGCGAAGGCTACACCTTC.

This clonotype came up many times. This chain connects TRBV7-2 to TRBJ2-3; a possible D gene is TRBD2 (6 bases). Trimming shortened V by 2 bases and J by 6 bases, and 12 bases separated the two germline ends. There are 14 residues in the CDR3. Germline V gene lookup returns CDR1 SGHTA and CDR2 FQGNSA. This CDR3 is CASSLSGVVDTQYF. As DNA, the CDR3 is TGTGCCAGCAGCTTATCGGGGGTGGTGGATACGCAGTATTTT.

The genes are TRBV10-3 and TRBJ2-3; D call uncertain. The CDR3 loop spans 12 amino acids. The V and J ends lost 0 bases and 5 bases respectively, with 3 bases between them. The germline V gene has CDR1 ENHRY and CDR2 SYGVKD. Written as DNA, the CDR3 is TGTGCCATCAGTGAGTCGGGAGATACGCAGTATTTT. Amino acids: CAISESGDTQYF.

The chain joins TRBV6-5 to TRBJ1-2; maybe TRBD1 (6 bases). The CDR3 sequence is 13 residues long. The V gene lost 4 bases and the J gene lost 6 bases, with 12 bases spanning the gap. The germline gives CDR1 MNHEY, CDR2 SVGAGI. Here the CDR3 DNA reads TGTGCCAGCAGTTCTACAGGGTCCGATGGCTACACCTTC. It specifies CASSSTGSDGYTF.

This clonotype was seen only once. The chain employs TRBV18 and TRBJ1-1; 8 bases align to TRBD1. The CDR3 is 15 amino acids. V dropped 8 bases and J dropped 1; count of bases not matched to a gene: 9. Germline CDR1 and CDR2: KGHSH and LQKENI. This chain's CDR3 is CASRGQANGNTEAFF. CDR3 coding DNA: TGTGCCAGCCGGGGACAGGCGAATGGGAACACTGAAGCTTTCTTT.

This clonotype was detected ten times or more. The chain employs TRBV6-5 and TRBJ2-2; TRBD2 might be the D (5 bases). Trimming shortened V by 3 bases and J by 5 bases, and 7 bases separated the two germline ends. The CDR3 is 13 residues long. CDR1 MNHEY and CDR2 SVGAGI come from the germline V gene. The CDR3 here is CASSYTGTGELFF. The CDR3 DNA is TGTGCCAGCAGTTATACGGGGACCGGGGAGCTGTTTTTT.

The rearrangement uses TRBV29-1 and TRBJ2-7; 7 nucleotides match TRBD1. This CDR3 has 12 residues. V lost 4 bases to trimming and J lost 7 bases; unmatched junction nucleotides: 7. CDR1 and CDR2 (germline): SQVTM, ANQGSEA. The CDR3 nucleotides are TGCAGCGTTGTGAGGGGGCCGGGGGAGCAGTACTTC. Translation gives CSVVRGPGEQYF.

This chain joins TRBV7-2 and TRBJ1-1; D ambiguous. CDR1 and CDR2 (germline): SGHTA, FQGNSA. This CDR3 comprises 14 residues. The V gene lost 1 base and the J gene lost 2 bases, with 8 bases spanning the gap. CDR3 protein: CASSLDMGNTEAFF. CDR3 bases: TGTGCCAGCAGCTTAGATATGGGAAACACTGAAGCTTTCTTT. The variable domain in full, with the rest retrieved from reference TRBV7-2 and TRBJ1-1, is GAGVSQSPSNKVTEKGKDVELRCDPISGHTALYWYRQSLGQGLEFLIYFQGNSAPDKSGLPSDRFSAERTGGSVSTLTIQRTQQEDSAVYLCASSLDMGNTEAFFGQGTRLTVV.

The chain recombines TRBV20-1 with TRBJ1-1; D may be TRBD1 (6 bases). The germline V and J ends were trimmed by 4 bases and 4 bases, with 19 bases remaining between them. The CDR3 is made up of 15 amino acids. Germline V gene data show CDR1 as DFQATT and CDR2 as SNEGSKA (reference sequence). CDR3 DNA: TGCAGTGCTATGGGTCGGACGGGGGCGATCACTGAAGCTTTCTTT. Its protein is CSAMGRTGAITEAFF.

The chain employs TRBV5-1 and TRBJ2-7; D gene ambiguous. Germline CDR1 is SGHRS and CDR2 is YFSETQ. The CDR3 runs to 12 residues. V gave up 1 base and J gave up 6 bases, with 8 bases separating them. The CDR3 loop is CASSLLTSEQYF. CDR3 in DNA: TGCGCCAGCAGCTTGTTAACCAGCGAGCAGTACTTC.

This clonotype was seen a few times. The chain recombines TRBV9 with TRBJ1-1; D remains ambiguous. Germline CDR1 SGDLS, CDR2 YYNGEE. V lost 1 base and J 4 bases, leaving 14 bases between the germline ends. The CDR3 runs 15 residues. CDR3 amino acids: CASSVSTHPPTEAFF. The CDR3 DNA reads TGTGCCAGCAGCGTATCGACCCACCCCCCCACTGAAGCTTTCTTT.

There are many counts of this clonotype. This chain connects TRBV20-1 to TRBJ2-1; 8 bases match TRBD2. Trimming at V came to 5 bases and at J to 16 bases, leaving 13 bases not matched to a gene. Germline V lookup: CDR1 DFQATT, CDR2 SNEGSKA (reference sequence). This CDR3 has 12 amino acids. CDR3 residues: CSAGIPGGPSFF. The DNA of the CDR3 is TGCAGTGCTGGTATACCGGGGGGGCCTTCCTTCTTC.